This T cell receptor beta chain was found in a study of T cell responses to AZD1222 COVID-19 vaccine. Study at large: It was second doses at about 4 or about 12 weeks that were pooled.

As for this clone: Its matching antigen is unknown.

This table comes from immunoSEQ multiplex PCR, and its TCRdb copy is limited to in-frame clones, with some not included. The sample yields 150,000 to 200,000 clones, approximately 94% seen once. Notes on the study in general: White British donors predominated, females outnumbered males, and clonal diversity was possibly underestimated. Sampling that yielded the repertoires occurred only after the peak T cell response.

Germline V gives CDR1 SGHRS, CDR2 YFSETQ. CDR3 length: 13 amino acids. The V end was cut by 4 bases, the J end by 5 bases, with 13 bases between. This clonotype was obtained from an adult in good health. The J gene is TRBJ2-7, the V gene TRBV5-1, with D perhaps given as TRBD1 or TRBD2 (5 bases each). This specimen consisted of peripheral blood, obtained on day 0 of AZD1222 vaccination. The CDR3, as DNA: TGCGCCAGCAGCCGCGAAGGGACGGACGAGCAGTACTTC. Encoded protein: CASSREGTDEQYF.